These T cell receptor beta chains were read from a single sample in a study of T-cell memory formation after mild COVID-19. TCRdb reprocessed the 5' RACE reads via MiXCR and lists one record per CDR3 protein. The table lists around 150,000 distinct CDR3 sequences, about 14% of them singletons. Input material: PBMCs or a T cell subset sorted from them (not recorded which). All receptors derive from an adult woman who had mild COVID-19 (a few samples of this study predate the infection). Cell type and time point are not known. Both conserved end residues are part of each CDR3. A D gene is named only where the DNA matches it firmly. Part of the rows lack a size; the others show once, few, many or a class for expanded clones.

TGCGCCAGCAGCCCGGGGGCCACAGGCCGTAACTATGGCTACACCTTC	CASSPGATGRNYGYTF	NA	NA	TRBV5-1	TRBJ1-2
TGTGCCAGCAGCTTCCAGGGGACCTACGAGCAGTACTTC	CASSFQGTYEQYF	few	NA	TRBV7-9	TRBJ2-7
TGTGCCAGCAGCGTAGGTCTTCTGGGGCCTACGAGACACACAGATACGCAGTATTTT	CASSVGLLGPTRHTDTQYF	NA	NA	TRBV9	TRBJ2-3
TGTGCCAGCAGTTTATGGGGGCTTGGTTCCTACAAGCAGTACTTC	CASSLWGLGSYKQYF	NA	NA	TRBV12-3/TRBV12-4	TRBJ2-7
TGTGCCAGCAGCAAGGGACAGGGCGCCGAGCAGTACTTC	CASSKGQGAEQYF	NA	TRBD1	TRBV5-6	TRBJ2-7
TGCAGTGCTATGGGACCCCAGAACACCGGGGAGCTGTTTTTT	CSAMGPQNTGELFF	NA	NA	TRBV20-1	TRBJ2-2
TGTGCCATCAGTGCCGGATTCGGGAGTAATGAAAAACTGTTTTTT	CAISAGFGSNEKLFF	NA	NA	TRBV10-3	TRBJ1-4
TGTGCCACCAGCAAACTAGCGGGTCCTAGCACAGATACGCAGTATTTT	CATSKLAGPSTDTQYF	few	TRBD2	TRBV15	TRBJ2-3
TGCGCCAGCAGCATAAACACCGGGGAGCTGTTTTTT	CASSINTGELFF	many	NA	TRBV5-1	TRBJ2-2
TGTGCCAGCAGCCCTGGGACTAGTACATTGGAGACCCAGTACTTC	CASSPGTSTLETQYF	few	TRBD2	TRBV9	TRBJ2-5
TGTGCCACCAGTGATTATGGGACAGGGTACAATGAGCAGTTCTTC	CATSDYGTGYNEQFF	NA	TRBD1	TRBV24-1	TRBJ2-1
TGTGCCACCCAGCGGAACACAGATACGCAGTATTTT	CATQRNTDTQYF	few	NA	TRBV28	TRBJ2-3
TGTGCCAGCAGCCTAGTGCTGGGAGGCCCCTCCAATGAGCAGTTCTTC	CASSLVLGGPSNEQFF	many	NA	TRBV7-8	TRBJ2-1
TGCAGCGCACCGGCCCCCCAGACACGGCACACTGAAGCTTTCTTT	CSAPAPQTRHTEAFF	NA	NA	TRBV29-1	TRBJ1-1
TGTGCCAGTCGTAGTACAGATACGCAGTATTTT	CASRSTDTQYF	few	NA	TRBV7-9	TRBJ2-3
TGCGCCAGCAGCCAAGATACGGGGGACGGGGCCAACGTCCTGACTTTC	CASSQDTGDGANVLTF	few	NA	TRBV4-1	TRBJ2-6
TGTGCCAGCAGCAGACTCGGGGCTAGGGCGAACAATGAGCAGTTCTTC	CASSRLGARANNEQFF	many	NA	TRBV7-2	TRBJ2-1
TGTGCCAGCAGCTCGATTCAGGGCGAGCAGTACTTC	CASSSIQGEQYF	few	NA	TRBV5-6	TRBJ2-7
TGTGCCAGCAGCCAAGTTAGTTGGCTAGCGGGGGCGAACACCGGGGAGCTGTTTTTT	CASSQVSWLAGANTGELFF	NA	TRBD2	TRBV3-1	TRBJ2-2
TGTGCCAGCAACCTAGCGGGAGGCCCCAACACCGGGGAGCTGTTTTTT	CASNLAGGPNTGELFF	few	TRBD2	TRBV9	TRBJ2-2
TGTGCCATCAGTTCACGGACAGGGGACTACAATGAGCAGTTCTTC	CAISSRTGDYNEQFF	many	TRBD1	TRBV10-3	TRBJ2-1
TGTGCCAGCAGCCCTAGGGTCGGGGGAACCTACAATGAGCAGTTCTTC	CASSPRVGGTYNEQFF	NA	NA	TRBV3-1	TRBJ2-1
TGTGCCAGCAGAAAAGAAGTGGAAGCTTTCTTT	CASRKEVEAFF	many	NA	TRBV12-3/TRBV12-4	TRBJ1-1
TGTGCCAGCAGCTTATTGGGGGTTTCCTACAATGAGCAGTTCTTC	CASSLLGVSYNEQFF	few	NA	TRBV7-2	TRBJ2-1
TGCGCCAGCAGCTCCTCGGGGCAATCCTACGAGCAGTACTTC	CASSSSGQSYEQYF	few	NA	TRBV5-1	TRBJ2-7
TGTGCCACTACAGGGGGCGTTTCACGGCAATCGGGGGAGCAGTACTTC	CATTGGVSRQSGEQYF	NA	TRBD1	TRBV6-5	TRBJ2-7
TGCGCCAGCAGCCAAAACAGGGTGGGGAATTCACCCCTCCACTTT	CASSQNRVGNSPLHF	NA	NA	TRBV4-3	TRBJ1-6
TGTGCCAGCAGGGGTGGCGGGGCATACGAGCAGTACTTC	CASRGGGAYEQYF	few	NA	TRBV3-1	TRBJ2-7
TGTGCCAGCAGAGGTAGACTAGCGGGGTACAATGAGCAGTTCTTC	CASRGRLAGYNEQFF	NA	TRBD2	TRBV2	TRBJ2-1
TGTGCCAGCAGCTACTTACTCGGGACTAGCGGGAGGGTAACAGATACGCAGTATTTT	CASSYLLGTSGRVTDTQYF	NA	TRBD2	TRBV7-9	TRBJ2-3
TGTGCCAGCAGACTCCAGGGGGTTTACACTGAAGCTTTCTTT	CASRLQGVYTEAFF	NA	TRBD1	TRBV2	TRBJ1-1
TGTGCCTGGGACGACACCTACACTGAAGCTTTCTTT	CAWDDTYTEAFF	NA	NA	TRBV30	TRBJ1-1
TGTGCCAGCAGTTTTTCTGGTCACGATACGCAGTATTTT	CASSFSGHDTQYF	few	NA	TRBV12-3/TRBV12-4	TRBJ2-3
TGCGCCAGCAGCTTGGAAGGGCAAAACTACAATGAGCAGTTCTTC	CASSLEGQNYNEQFF	few	NA	TRBV5-1	TRBJ2-1
TGCGCCAGCAGCCAAGATGGCAGGGAGGGGAGGGAGCAGTACTTC	CASSQDGREGREQYF	few	TRBD2	TRBV4-1	TRBJ2-7
TGCAGTGCTACTCCCACGGGGGGGCTCACCGAGCAGTACTTC	CSATPTGGLTEQYF	many	TRBD2	TRBV20-1	TRBJ2-7
TGTGCCAGCACCCCGTCGGCGGGGGGCCCAGAGCAGTTCTTC	CASTPSAGGPEQFF	few	TRBD2	TRBV11-1	TRBJ2-1
TGTGCCAGCAGTAAGGGCTCAGCGGACCCCTACAATGAGCAGTTCTTC	CASSKGSADPYNEQFF	NA	NA	TRBV2	TRBJ2-1
TGTGCCACCAGCAGAGATAACGTTCCGGGGCTAGGAAGCACAGATACGCAGTATTTT	CATSRDNVPGLGSTDTQYF	NA	NA	TRBV15	TRBJ2-3
TGTGCCAGCAGTTTGGGGGAGGAGCAGTACTTC	CASSLGEEQYF	NA	NA	TRBV12-3/TRBV12-4	TRBJ2-7
TGTGACAGCAGTTTACGGGCGGGTGGACGGACCCGATATGGCTACACCTTC	CDSSLRAGGRTRYGYTF	NA	NA	TRBV12-3/TRBV12-4	TRBJ1-2
TGCGCCACCGGGGCGGATGAAGGCGCTGGGGCCAACGTCCTGACTTTC	CATGADEGAGANVLTF	NA	NA	TRBV5-1	TRBJ2-6